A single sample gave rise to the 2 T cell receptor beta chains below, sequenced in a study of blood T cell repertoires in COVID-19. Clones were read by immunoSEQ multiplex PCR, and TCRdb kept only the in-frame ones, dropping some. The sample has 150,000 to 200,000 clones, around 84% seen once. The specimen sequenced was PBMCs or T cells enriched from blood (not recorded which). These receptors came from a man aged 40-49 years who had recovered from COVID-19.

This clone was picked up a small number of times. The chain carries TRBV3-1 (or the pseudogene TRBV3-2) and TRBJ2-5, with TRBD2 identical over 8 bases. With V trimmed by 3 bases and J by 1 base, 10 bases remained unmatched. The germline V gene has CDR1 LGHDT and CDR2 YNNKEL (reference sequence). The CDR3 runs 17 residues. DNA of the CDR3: TGTGCCAGCAGCCAGTCGACGGGACTAGTAGCCCAAGAGACCCAGTACTTC. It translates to CASSQSTGLVAQETQYF.

The CDR3 sequence: CASSRTGTGELFF. CDR3 sequence (DNA): TGTGCCAGCAGCCGGACAGGAACCGGGGAGCTGTTTTTT. The rearrangement links TRBV5-4 to TRBJ2-2; 7 bases align to TRBD1. J lost 5 bases, V lost 4 bases, and 2 bases had no gene match. In germline, CDR1 is SGHNT, CDR2 YYREEE (reference sequence). The CDR3 extends over 13 amino acids.